The next 7 T cell receptor beta chains were all read from a single sample in a study of spatial heterogeneity in lung cancer. The time point here: sample taken at primary tumor resection. Unsorted whole RNA from tumor, nontumor lung or frozen PBMC underwent sequencing. TCRdb redid the calling of the 5' RACE reads with MiXCR, one entry per CDR3 protein. The table records tens of thousands of distinct CDR3 sequences, approximately 6.5% of them present only once. Material: PBMCs, obtained at surgery. The receptors were sampled from a female donor with early-stage non-small cell lung cancer.

This clonotype turned up a few times. The chain joins TRBV7-9 to TRBJ1-2; TRBD1 matches at 9 bases. CDR1 is SEHNR, CDR2 FQNEAQ, per germline (reference sequence). This CDR3 has 14 residues. The V gene end was trimmed by 1 base and the J gene end by 8 bases; junction bases not matched to a gene: 5. The CDR3 nucleotides are TGTGCCAGCAGCTTAGTTGACAGGGGGTACGGCTACACCTTC. Encoded protein: CASSLVDRGYGYTF.

In its sample, this clonotype was seen a few times. The gene calls are TRBV20-1 and TRBJ2-3; D gene ambiguous. V was trimmed by 4 bases and J by 0 bases, leaving 11 bases between them. Germline V gene sequence: CDR1 DFQATT, CDR2 SNEGSKA (reference sequence). CDR3 length: 14 amino acids. The CDR3 nucleotides read TGCAGTGCTAACAAGTACCGGAGCACAGATACGCAGTATTTT. It yields the protein CSANKYRSTDTQYF.

This clonotype has ten or more counts. The J gene is TRBJ1-6, the V gene TRBV9, with 8 nucleotides matching TRBD1. The V segment lost 0 bases and the J segment 4 bases; nucleotides outside the gene matches: 0. Germline assignment: CDR1 SGDLS and CDR2 YYNGEE. The CDR3 is 15 residues long. DNA of the CDR3: TGTGCCAGCAGCGTAGGGACAGGGTATAATTCACCCCTCCACTTT. Protein product: CASSVGTGYNSPLHF. Combining the CDR3 with reference TRBV9 and TRBJ1-6 gives the whole variable domain DSGVTQTPKHLITATGQRVTLRCSPRSGDLSVYWYQQSLDQGLQFLIQYYNGEERAKGNILERFSAQQFPDLHSELNLSSLELGDSALYFCASSVGTGYNSPLHFGNGTRLTVT.

This clonotype was found many times. V usage is TRBV29-1 and J usage is TRBJ2-4; 9 nucleotides line up with TRBD2. V trimming: 7 bases; J trimming: 7 bases; junction bases outside the gene matches: 8. The germline V gene has CDR1 SQVTM and CDR2 ANQGSEA. The CDR3 is made up of 13 amino acids. The CDR3 nucleotides are TGCAGCGGCGGGGGGGGCATAGCCAACATTCAGTACTTC. Its protein is CSGGGGIANIQYF. The variable domain in full, with the rest retrieved from reference TRBV29-1 and TRBJ2-4, is SAVISQKPSRDICQRGTSLTIQCQVDSQVTMMFWYRQQPGQSLTLIATANQGSEATYESGFVIDKFPISRPNLTFSTLTVSNMSPEDSSIYLCSGGGGIANIQYFGAGTRLSVL.

The chain carries TRBV6-2 or TRBV6-3 and TRBJ2-2, with 9 bases fitting TRBD1. Germline assignment: CDR1 MNHEY and CDR2 SVGEGT. After removal of 8 bases from V and 7 bases from J, the junction contained 11 bases not matched to a gene. The CDR3 sequence is 15 residues long. This chain's CDR3 is CASRPGQGSVGELFF. The CDR3 DNA reads as TGTGCCAGCCGCCCGGGACAGGGTTCGGTCGGGGAGCTGTTTTTT.

The sample holds many counts of this clonotype. This rearrangement joins TRBV3-1 to TRBJ1-5; no firm D call. Trimming stripped 1 base from V and 4 bases from J, with 11 bases between. Germline V lookup: CDR1 LGHDT, CDR2 YNNKEL (reference sequence). The CDR3 spans 15 residues. The CDR3 region is CASSQGQPENQPQHF. CDR3 in DNA: TGTGCCAGCAGCCAAGGGCAGCCGGAAAATCAGCCCCAGCATTTT.

This clonotype was recorded many times. CDR3 sequence: CARLESGTAYEQYF. The CDR3 DNA is TGTGCCAGACTGGAATCCGGGACAGCATACGAGCAGTACTTC. This chain connects TRBV6-2 or TRBV6-3 to TRBJ2-7, with 7 bases that match TRBD1. After removal of 9 bases from V and 4 bases from J, the junction contained 12 bases not matched to a gene. Germline loops: CDR1 MNHEY, CDR2 SVGEGT. The CDR3 runs 14 residues.